This T cell receptor (beta chain) was observed in a study of technical replicates of blood from several donors. This table comes from immunoSEQ multiplex PCR, and its TCRdb copy is limited to in-frame clones, with some not included. The sample shows fewer than 95,000 clones, around 94% of them seen only once. V was pared by 9 bases and J by 12 bases, with 19 bases of the junction left unmatched. Germline CDR1 and CDR2: MRHNA and SNTAGT. This CDR3 is built from 14 residues. The rearrangement uses TRBV6-4 and TRBJ1-2; 7 bases are a match to TRBD1. The sequence derives from a human donor in good health. Material: T cells isolated from PBMCs. CDR3: CARQSLDRALLHTF. In nucleotides, the CDR3 is TGTGCCAGACAATCGTTAGACAGGGCATTGCTCCACACCTTC.